This T cell receptor (beta chain) was sequenced during a study of graft-versus-host responses after intestinal transplantation. Study-wide results and limits: Among recipient marrow samples, GvH clones were found; some appeared first in ileum or blood. Levels of circulating GvH clones at their peak were associated with early post-transplant HvG declines.

TCRdb's table, derived via immunoSEQ multiplex PCR, lists solely in-frame clones and lacks some. Of about 97,000 clones listed, more than 80% were seen once; the top ten hold about 16%. As regards this clone: Antigen unknown.

The source material was PBMCs, sampled around 450 days after intestinal transplant. This clonotype originated in a human patient who received an intestinal transplant, so some T cells may come from the graft donor.

CDR3 residues: CASSPGQNYEQYF. As DNA, the CDR3 is TGTGCCAGCTCACCGGGACAGAACTACGAGCAGTACTTC. This chain joins TRBV18 and TRBJ2-7; TRBD1 agrees at 7 bases. V dropped 3 bases and J dropped 3; count of bases not matched to a gene: 2. CDR1 and CDR2 (germline): KGHSH, LQKENI. There are 13 residues in the CDR3.